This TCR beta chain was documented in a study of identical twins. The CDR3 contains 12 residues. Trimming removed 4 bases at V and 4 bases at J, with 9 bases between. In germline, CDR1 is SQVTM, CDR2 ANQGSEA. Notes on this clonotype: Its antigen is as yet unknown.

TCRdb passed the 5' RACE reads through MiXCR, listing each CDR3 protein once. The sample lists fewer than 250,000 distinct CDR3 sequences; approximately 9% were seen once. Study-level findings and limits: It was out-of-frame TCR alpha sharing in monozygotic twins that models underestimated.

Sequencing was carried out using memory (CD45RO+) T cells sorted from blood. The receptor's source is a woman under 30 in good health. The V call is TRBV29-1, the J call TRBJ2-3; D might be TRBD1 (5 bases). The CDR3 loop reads CSVAKGADTQYF. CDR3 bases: TGCAGCGTTGCTAAAGGGGCAGATACGCAGTATTTT.